One and the same sample provided the 9 T cell receptor beta chains below, sequenced in a study of T cells in Graves' hyperthyroidism and ophthalmopathy. RNA transcripts were the template for amplifying TCR beta CDR3 regions. The primer set for the first-round RT-PCR of the TCR CDR3 was HTBI. TCRdb recomputed calls from the multiplex PCR reads with MiXCR, one row per CDR3 protein. The repertoire holds about 740,000 distinct CDR3 sequences, with about 15% as singletons. The sample taken for sequencing was blood. The receptors here all came from a woman aged 18-29 years with Graves' hyperthyroidism.

There are many counts of this clonotype. The CDR3 loop reads CASSERGLEGEKLFF. CDR3 sequence (DNA): TGTGCCAGCAGTGAAAGGGGCCTAGAGGGTGAAAAACTGTTTTTT. The gene calls are TRBV2 and TRBJ1-4, with D possibly TRBD1 on 5 matching bases. The V gene's germline CDR1 is SNHLY and CDR2 FYNNEI. V lost 2 bases to trimming and J lost 7 bases, with 14 bases between them. The length of the CDR3 is 15 residues.

This clonotype was picked up a small number of times. The J gene is TRBJ2-1, the V gene TRBV6-4; D unresolved. Deletions cut 3 bases from V and 1 base from J, with 13 bases between. CDR3 length: 16 residues. The germline V gene encodes CDR1 MRHNA and CDR2 SNTAGT. The CDR3 here is CASSEARVGSYNEQFF. CDR3 coding DNA: TGTGCCAGCAGTGAAGCAAGGGTAGGATCCTACAATGAGCAGTTCTTC.

The chain links TRBV6-5 to TRBJ1-6, with D possibly matching TRBD1 (5 bases). The length of the CDR3 is 15 residues. CDR1 MNHEY and CDR2 SVGAGI come from the germline V gene. Trimming stripped 0 bases from V and 7 bases from J, with 10 bases between. CDR3 sequence: CASSYSIGGNSPLHF. Written as DNA, the CDR3 is TGTGCCAGCAGTTACTCGATTGGGGGGAATTCACCCCTCCACTTT.

This clonotype was seen a few times. The V and J genes are TRBV4-1 and TRBJ1-5; D remains unclear. V was clipped by 8 bases and J by 0 bases, with 11 bases between them. CDR3 length equals 14 residues. Germline lookup yields CDR1 MGHRA and CDR2 YSYEKL. The CDR3 coding sequence is TGCGCCAGCGGGAGGGAAGGTAGCAATCAGCCCCAGCATTTT. Its protein product is CASGREGSNQPQHF.

In this sample, this clonotype turned up many times. V gene TRBV29-1 combines with J gene TRBJ1-5; D is unresolved. V was pared by 3 bases and J by 1 base, with 13 bases between. Germline V lookup: CDR1 SQVTM, CDR2 ANQGSEA. The CDR3 covers 15 residues. DNA of the CDR3: TGCAGCGTTGACGCCCGGGTTGTGAGCAATCAGCCCCAGCATTTT. This gives the protein CSVDARVVSNQPQHF.

This chain links TRBV28 with TRBJ2-1; D is ambiguous. V was pared by 8 bases and J by 4 bases, with 12 bases between. Per germline, CDR1 MDHEN and CDR2 SYDVKM. This CDR3 spans 13 amino acids. CDR3 amino acids: CASSGPPYNEQFF. Written as DNA, the CDR3 is TGTGCCAGCTCTGGGCCGCCTTACAATGAGCAGTTCTTC.

This clonotype was counted ten times or more. This chain joins TRBV27 and TRBJ1-1; TRBD1 might be the D (5 bases). Trimming shortened V by 2 bases and J by 4 bases, and 11 bases separated the two germline ends. CDR3 length equals 14 residues. Germline CDR1 reads MNHEY; CDR2 reads SMNVEV (reference sequence). The chain's CDR3 is CASSLIGAVTEAFF. The CDR3 DNA follows: TGTGCCAGCAGTTTAATAGGGGCGGTCACTGAAGCTTTCTTT.

This clonotype was seen many times. This chain connects TRBV7-9 to TRBJ2-1, with 12 bases aligning to TRBD1. V dropped 5 bases and J dropped 7; count of bases not matched to a gene: 6. Per the germline V gene, CDR1 is SEHNR and CDR2 is FQNEAQ (reference sequence). This CDR3 has 15 amino acids. CDR3 loop: CASSPGTGGKNEQFF. DNA of the CDR3: TGTGCCAGCAGCCCCGGGACAGGGGGCAAGAATGAGCAGTTCTTC. Full variable domain (remainder filled in from reference TRBV7-9 and TRBJ2-1): DTGVSQNPRHKITKRGQNVTFRCDPISEHNRLYWYRQTLGQGPEFLTYFQNEAQLEKSRLLSDRFSAERPKGSFSTLEIQRTEQGDSAMYLCASSPGTGGKNEQFFGPGTRLTVL.

The J gene is TRBJ2-3, the V gene TRBV27; perhaps TRBD1 as D (5 bases). Germline V gives CDR1 MNHEY, CDR2 SMNVEV (reference sequence). The CDR3 is 13 residues long. Deletions cut 7 bases from V and 2 bases from J, with 10 bases between. This chain's CDR3 is CASKGFFTDTQYF. Written as DNA, the CDR3 is TGTGCCAGCAAGGGGTTCTTCACAGATACGCAGTATTTT.